This passage covers 9 T cell receptor beta chains from one sample sequenced in a study of blood T cell repertoires in COVID-19. Generated by immunoSEQ multiplex PCR, the TCRdb table keeps only in-frame clones and is missing some. The sample records roughly 26,000 clones, approximately 90% being singletons. The sample comprised peripheral blood. Source of these receptors: a human donor in a cohort sampled during active COVID-19.

The rearrangement uses TRBV6-1 and TRBJ1-4; D possibly corresponds to TRBD1 (5 bases). The CDR3 consists of 16 residues. Trimming took off 2 bases at V and 5 bases at J, with 15 bases between the two ends. Germline assignment: CDR1 MNHNS and CDR2 SASEGT. For the CDR3, the DNA is TGTGCCAGCAGTGAATTCTCGGGGGTGATGAATGAAAAACTGTTTTTT. Its protein is CASSEFSGVMNEKLFF.

DNA for the CDR3: TGTGCCAGCAGCACGGGGACAGGGGGCGGGCAAGAGACCCAGTACTTC. Residues: CASSTGTGGGQETQYF. The V and J genes are TRBV5-4 and TRBJ2-5; 12 bases align to TRBD1. The CDR3 spans 16 residues. Losses at the gene ends were 4 bases for V and 2 bases for J; bases not matched to a gene: 6. The V gene's germline CDR1 is SGHNT and CDR2 YYREEE (reference sequence).

The V gene is TRBV7-3, the J gene TRBJ2-3; D ambiguous. Germline V gene data show CDR1 as SGHTA and CDR2 as FQGTGA. Between the trimmed V and J ends, which lost 1 base and 6 bases, there was a span of 5 bases. The CDR3 contains 12 residues. Written as DNA, the CDR3 is TGTGCCAGCAGCTTAATTTCTGATACGCAGTATTTT. The encoded protein is CASSLISDTQYF.

In this sample, this clone turned up once. J is TRBJ1-6 and V is TRBV5-1; D might be TRBD1 (6 bases). This CDR3 spans 13 amino acids. V was pared by 0 bases and J by 12 bases, with 10 bases between. The germline V gene has CDR1 SGHRS and CDR2 YFSETQ. The CDR3 DNA reads as TGCGCCAGCAGCTTGGGATTACAGGGACCCCTCCACTTT. Protein sequence: CASSLGLQGPLHF.

The chain couples TRBV15 to TRBJ2-7, with 10 bases fitting TRBD1. The CDR3 spans 15 residues. Trimming at V came to 1 base and at J to 6 bases, leaving 6 bases not matched to a gene. CDR1 is LNHNV and CDR2 is YYDKDF in the germline V gene (reference sequence). CDR3: CATSRGQGASGEQYF. The CDR3 DNA sequence: TGTGCCACCAGCAGAGGACAGGGGGCGTCGGGCGAGCAGTACTTC.

This chain connects TRBV5-1 to TRBJ2-1, with a possible D match to TRBD2 (6 bases). With 4 bases removed from V and 9 bases from J, the gap between germline ends came to 17 bases. This CDR3 has 14 amino acids. Germline CDR1 and CDR2: SGHRS and YFSETQ. The CDR3 loop reads CASSPPSMEGEQFF. The CDR3 region has the DNA TGCGCCAGCAGCCCACCCTCCATGGAGGGTGAGCAGTTCTTC.

V is TRBV21-1 and J is TRBJ2-2; TRBD2, the D gene given by the table, was not confirmed from the DNA. TRBV21-1 is classified as a pseudogene. This CDR3 region has 16 residues. For the CDR3, the DNA is TGTGCCAGCAGCAAAGGGGTGAGGGTTTGTACCGGGGAGCTGTTTTTT. Translating it yields CASSKGVRVCTGELFF.

This clone has just a few counts. The V call is TRBV2, the J call TRBJ1-5; possible D gene TRBD1, 6 bases. Trimming removed 6 bases from V and 4 bases from J, with 13 bases in between. Germline assignment: CDR1 SNHLY and CDR2 FYNNEI. The CDR3 extends over 14 amino acids. CDR3 bases: TGTGCCAGCAGCCCTCGGACAGTAAATCAGCCCCAGCATTTT. This encodes CASSPRTVNQPQHF.

V and J are TRBV12-5 and TRBJ1-1, with D possibly TRBD1 on 5 matching bases. CDR1 is LGHNT and CDR2 is FRNRAP in the germline V gene. V shed 1 base and J shed 2 bases, with 14 bases lying between them. The CDR3 loop spans 16 amino acids. Written as DNA, the CDR3 is TGTGCTAGTGGTTTGGCACTCGGGGGAGCTAACACTGAAGCTTTCTTT. It is translated as CASGLALGGANTEAFF.